Below are 8 T cell receptor beta chains sequenced from a single sample in a study of CD8 T cells in Susac syndrome. RNA totalling about 0.5 to 1 ug underwent reverse transcription with random hexamers. TCRdb recomputed calls from the immunoSEQ multiplex PCR reads with MiXCR, one row per CDR3 protein. The repertoire includes 130,000 or so distinct CDR3 sequences, around 95% of them detected once, and about 0.11% sits in the top ten. Sample: CD4+ T cells from PBMCs. Receptors originate from a human donor with multiple sclerosis.

The chain employs TRBV20-1 and TRBJ2-2, with 8 nucleotides matching TRBD2. The trim removed 3 bases at V and 4 bases at J, leaving 4 bases unmatched. This CDR3 region has 14 residues. CDR1 is DFQATT, CDR2 SNEGSKA, per germline (reference sequence). CDR3 nucleotide sequence: TGCAGTGCTAGTCGGCTAGCGGGCACCGGGGAGCTGTTTTTT. Protein product: CSASRLAGTGELFF.

This rearrangement joins TRBV29-1 to TRBJ2-1, with D tentatively TRBD2 (7 bases). The ends were cut back, 7 bases at V and 7 bases at J, with 14 bases in the middle. The CDR3 runs 12 residues. Per germline, CDR1 SQVTM and CDR2 ANQGSEA. CDR3 amino acids: CSAAGGLNEQFF. DNA of the CDR3: TGCAGCGCAGCCGGGGGGCTGAATGAGCAGTTCTTC.

The V and J genes are TRBV29-1 and TRBJ2-7; D is tentatively TRBD1 or TRBD2 (6 bases each). The CDR3 length is 12 residues. V was trimmed by 7 bases and J by 7 bases, leaving 17 bases between them. Germline CDR1 SQVTM, CDR2 ANQGSEA. The CDR3 DNA reads as TGCAGCGCCAGCTTCACGGGGGCAGAGCAGTACTTC. Encoded protein: CSASFTGAEQYF.

The rearrangement joins TRBV15 to TRBJ1-1, with D maybe TRBD1 (6 bases). CDR3 length equals 14 residues. The V and J ends lost 6 bases and 0 bases respectively, with 11 bases between them. CDR1 and CDR2 from the germline V gene are LNHNV and YYDKDF (reference sequence). CDR3 nucleotide sequence: TGTGCCACCAGTTACAGGGAATTGAACACTGAAGCTTTCTTT. Amino acids: CATSYRELNTEAFF.

The J gene is TRBJ1-6, the V gene TRBV12-3 or TRBV12-4; 9 positions match TRBD1. Losses at the gene ends were 6 bases for V and 13 bases for J; bases not matched to a gene: 13. The CDR3 is made up of 15 amino acids. The CDR3 DNA sequence: TGTGCCAGCAGACCTTCGGGACAGGGAAAGTTCCCCCTCCACTTT. Its translation: CASRPSGQGKFPLHF.

This sequence joins TRBV7-8 and TRBJ1-1; 7 bases match TRBD1. V lost 3 bases and J lost 4; bases outside the gene matches: 11. The CDR3 is made up of 16 amino acids. Germline V gene data show CDR1 as SGHVS and CDR2 as FQNEAQ. The CDR3 nucleotides read TGTGCCAGCAGCTTCAACCACAGGGGCTTCGGCACTGAAGCTTTCTTT. Its protein is CASSFNHRGFGTEAFF.

The V and J genes are TRBV7-9 and TRBJ2-5, with D possibly matching TRBD2 (6 bases). The V gene's germline CDR1 is SEHNR and CDR2 FQNEAQ (reference sequence). The V end lost 7 bases, the J end lost 1 base, and 13 bases lay between the germline ends. This CDR3 is 14 amino acids long. CDR3 bases: TGTGCCAGCACCCTGGAGGGACTCCAAGAGACCCAGTACTTC. It translates to CASTLEGLQETQYF.

This sequence joins TRBV20-1 and TRBJ2-7; 14 nucleotides agree with TRBD2. Germline CDR1 and CDR2: DFQATT and SNEGSKA (reference sequence). V gave up 4 bases and J gave up 0 bases; unmatched junction bases: 14. This CDR3 is built from 19 residues. CDR3 sequence (DNA): TGCAGTGCTATTGGACCGGGACTAGCGGGAGTTCGGATCTCCTACGAGCAGTACTTC. Translating gives CSAIGPGLAGVRISYEQYF.